These T cell receptor beta chains were read from a single sample in a study of beta chain features in type 1 diabetes. Produced via immunoSEQ multiplex PCR; TCRdb's table is partial and in-frame only. The table has around 250,000 clones, 25% to 30% seen once. Material: central memory CD4+ T cells from blood. These receptors were collected from a man under 40 in good health. Each CDR3 is given with its conserved first and last residue. Not every row has a clone size; where given, it reads once, few, many or a size class.

J: TRBJ2-7
size: .
V: TRBV5-1
CDR3: CASSLRTGEQYF

J: TRBJ2-7
size: few
V: TRBV30
CDR3: CAWRPPGAGGMEQYF

J: TRBJ1-5
size: .
V: TRBV7-2
CDR3: CASSLEGGENQPQHF

J: TRBJ2-4
size: few
V: TRBV7-9
CDR3: CASSLRGSKNIQYF

J: TRBJ2-5
size: .
V: TRBV10-2
CDR3: CASSDPPGGGPNQETQYF

J: TRBJ1-4
size: .
V: TRBV2
CDR3: CASTVQGLNEKLFF

J: TRBJ2-1
size: .
V: TRBV29-1
CDR3: CSVEIGDLYNEQFF

J: TRBJ2-7
size: .
V: TRBV5-6
CDR3: CASSPRGGGDEQYF

J: TRBJ2-7
size: few
V: TRBV11-2
CDR3: CASSQLVAYEQYF

J: TRBJ1-2
size: few
V: TRBV6-5
CDR3: CASTGPGHGYTF

J: TRBJ2-1
size: .
V: TRBV29-1
CDR3: CSVRVGTYNEQFF

J: TRBJ2-5
size: .
V: TRBV19
CDR3: CASSTTRSGGGETQYF

J: TRBJ1-2
size: .
V: TRBV29-1
CDR3: CSVEVPPGQGGGYTF

J: TRBJ2-5
size: many
V: TRBV30
CDR3: CAWAPDRRKTQYF

J: TRBJ2-3
size: .
V: TRBV7-2
CDR3: CASSLAGARATDTQYF

J: TRBJ2-1
size: .
V: TRBV7-9
CDR3: CASSFRRGKSYNEQFF

J: TRBJ2-7
size: .
V: TRBV6-5
CDR3: CASSNSGRAKEQYF

J: TRBJ1-2
size: few
V: TRBV4-2
CDR3: CASSQERTYNYGYTF

J: TRBJ2-3
size: few
V: TRBV7-2
CDR3: CASSFYSGYRRARNDTQYF

J: TRBJ2-7
size: few
V: TRBV5-6
CDR3: CASSPGTEYEQYF

J: TRBJ2-4
size: few
V: TRBV28
CDR3: CASSPGSLGENIQYF

J: TRBJ2-7
size: .
V: TRBV5-1
CDR3: CASSSSPPSGGSSYEQYF

J: TRBJ2-3
size: few
V: TRBV2
CDR3: CASSEEGLSTDTQYF

J: TRBJ2-1
size: .
V: TRBV7-9
CDR3: CASSTLAGGHNEQFF

J: TRBJ2-1
size: .
V: TRBV6-1
CDR3: CASSETGNNEQFF

J: TRBJ1-4
size: .
V: TRBV18
CDR3: CASSPLADTVNEKLFF

J: TRBJ1-1
size: few
V: TRBV30
CDR3: CAWSPKNEAFF

J: TRBJ2-1
size: .
V: TRBV30
CDR3: CAWTAGGSYNEQFF

J: TRBJ2-1
size: few
V: TRBV30
CDR3: CAWSVNRYNEQFF

J: TRBJ1-2
size: .
V: TRBV2
CDR3: CASLPGTVSYGYTF

J: TRBJ1-2
size: .
V: TRBV25-1
CDR3: CASRGPAGYTF

J: TRBJ1-2
size: .
V: TRBV7-9
CDR3: CASSILQGTLDYGYTF

J: TRBJ2-1
size: .
V: TRBV4-3
CDR3: CASSLGLANNEQFF

J: TRBJ2-2
size: few
V: TRBV5-6
CDR3: CASSSGAPSTGELFF